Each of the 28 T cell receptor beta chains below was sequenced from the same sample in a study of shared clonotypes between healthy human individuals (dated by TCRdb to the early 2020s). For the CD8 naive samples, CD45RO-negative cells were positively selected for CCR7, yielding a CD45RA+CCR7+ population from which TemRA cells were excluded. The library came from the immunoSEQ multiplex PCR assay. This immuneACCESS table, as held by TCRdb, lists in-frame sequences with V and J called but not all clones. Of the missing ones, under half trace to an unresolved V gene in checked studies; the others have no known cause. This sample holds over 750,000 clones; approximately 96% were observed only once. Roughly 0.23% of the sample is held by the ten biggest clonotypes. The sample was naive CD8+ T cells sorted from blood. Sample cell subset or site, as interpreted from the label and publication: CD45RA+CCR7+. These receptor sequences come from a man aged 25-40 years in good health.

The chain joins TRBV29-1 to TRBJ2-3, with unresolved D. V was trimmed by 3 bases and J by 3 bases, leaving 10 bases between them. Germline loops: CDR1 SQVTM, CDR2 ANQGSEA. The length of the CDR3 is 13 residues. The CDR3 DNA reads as TGCAGCGTTGAGGGCTACCCGACAGATACGCAGTATTTT. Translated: CSVEGYPTDTQYF.

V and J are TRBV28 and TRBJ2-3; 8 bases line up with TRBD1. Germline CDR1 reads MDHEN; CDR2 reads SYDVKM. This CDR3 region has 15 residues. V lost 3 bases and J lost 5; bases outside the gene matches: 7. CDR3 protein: CASSFVRGPGDTQYF. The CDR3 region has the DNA TGTGCCAGCAGTTTCGTCAGGGGGCCTGGAGATACGCAGTATTTT.

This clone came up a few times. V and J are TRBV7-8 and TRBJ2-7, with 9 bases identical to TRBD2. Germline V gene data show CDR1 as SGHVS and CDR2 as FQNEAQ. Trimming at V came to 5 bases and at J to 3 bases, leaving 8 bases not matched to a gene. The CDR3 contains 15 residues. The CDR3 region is CASSPRISGSYEQYF. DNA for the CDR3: TGTGCCAGCAGCCCAAGAATTAGCGGGAGCTACGAGCAGTACTTC.

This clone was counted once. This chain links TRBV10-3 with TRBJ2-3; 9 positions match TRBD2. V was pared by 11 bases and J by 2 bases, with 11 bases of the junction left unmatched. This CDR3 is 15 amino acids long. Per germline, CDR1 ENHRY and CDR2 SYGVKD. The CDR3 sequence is CAVYDPSGTTDTQYF. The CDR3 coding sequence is TGTGCCGTCTACGACCCTAGCGGGACCACAGATACGCAGTATTTT.

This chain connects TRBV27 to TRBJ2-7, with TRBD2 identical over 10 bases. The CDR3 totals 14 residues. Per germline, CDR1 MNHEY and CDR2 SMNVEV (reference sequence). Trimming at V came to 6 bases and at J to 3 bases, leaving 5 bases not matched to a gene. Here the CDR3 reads CASRLAGLSYEQYF. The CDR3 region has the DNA TGTGCCAGCAGACTAGCGGGATTAAGCTACGAGCAGTACTTC.

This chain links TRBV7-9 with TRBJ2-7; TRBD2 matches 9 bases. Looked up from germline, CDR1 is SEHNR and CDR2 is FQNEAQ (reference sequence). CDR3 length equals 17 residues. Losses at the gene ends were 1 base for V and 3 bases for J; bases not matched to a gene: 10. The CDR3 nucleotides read TGTGCCAGCAGCTTAGTGGATAGCGGGAGAAGTAGCTACGAGCAGTACTTC. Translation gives CASSLVDSGRSSYEQYF.

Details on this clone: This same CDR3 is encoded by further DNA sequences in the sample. CDR3 protein: CASSQVTSSYEQYF. CDR3 in DNA: TGCGCCAGCAGCCAAGTCACCAGCTCCTACGAGCAGTACTTC. V and J are TRBV4-1 and TRBJ2-7; D gene unclear. V was shortened by 1 base and J by 0 bases, with 7 bases between the two germline ends. CDR1 and CDR2 from the germline V gene are MGHRA and YSYEKL. There are 14 residues in the CDR3.

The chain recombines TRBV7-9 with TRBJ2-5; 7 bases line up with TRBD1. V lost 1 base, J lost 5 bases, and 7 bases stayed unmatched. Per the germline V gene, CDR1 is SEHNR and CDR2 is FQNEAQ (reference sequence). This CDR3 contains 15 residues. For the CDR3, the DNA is TGTGCCAGCAGCTTAGTCGGGGACAGTGGGGAGACCCAGTACTTC. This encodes CASSLVGDSGETQYF.

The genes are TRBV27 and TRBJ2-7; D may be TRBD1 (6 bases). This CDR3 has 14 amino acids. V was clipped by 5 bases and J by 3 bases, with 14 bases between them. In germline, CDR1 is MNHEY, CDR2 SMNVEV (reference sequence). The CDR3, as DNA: TGTGCCAGCAGTACGCGGACAGCAAGCTACGAGCAGTACTTC. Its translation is CASSTRTASYEQYF.

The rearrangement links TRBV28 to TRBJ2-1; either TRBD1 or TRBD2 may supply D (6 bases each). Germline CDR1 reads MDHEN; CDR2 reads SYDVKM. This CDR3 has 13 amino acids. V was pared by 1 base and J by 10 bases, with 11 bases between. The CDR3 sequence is CASSLLQGGEQFF. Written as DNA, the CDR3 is TGTGCCAGCAGTTTATTACAGGGAGGCGAGCAGTTCTTC.

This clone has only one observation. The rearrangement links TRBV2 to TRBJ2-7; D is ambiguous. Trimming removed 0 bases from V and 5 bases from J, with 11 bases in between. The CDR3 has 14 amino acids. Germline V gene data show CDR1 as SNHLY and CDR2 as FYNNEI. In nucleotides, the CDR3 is TGTGCCAGCAGTGAAGCCATGTGGGTCCACGAGCAGTACTTC. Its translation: CASSEAMWVHEQYF.

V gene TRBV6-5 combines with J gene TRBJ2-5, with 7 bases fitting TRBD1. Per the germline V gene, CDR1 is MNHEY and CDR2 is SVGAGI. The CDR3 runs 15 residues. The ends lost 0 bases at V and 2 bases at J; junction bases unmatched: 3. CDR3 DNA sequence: TGTGCCAGCAGTTACTCACCGGGACAGCAAGAGACCCAGTACTTC. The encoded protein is CASSYSPGQQETQYF.

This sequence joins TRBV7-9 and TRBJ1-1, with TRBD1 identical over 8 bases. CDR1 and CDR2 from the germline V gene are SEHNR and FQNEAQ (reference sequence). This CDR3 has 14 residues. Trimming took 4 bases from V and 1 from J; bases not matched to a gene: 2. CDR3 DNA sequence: TGTGCCAGCAGCTGGGGACAGGCGAACACTGAAGCTTTCTTT. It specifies CASSWGQANTEAFF. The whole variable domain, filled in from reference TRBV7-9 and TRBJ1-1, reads DTGVSQNPRHKITKRGQNVTFRCDPISEHNRLYWYRQTLGQGPEFLTYFQNEAQLEKSRLLSDRFSAERPKGSFSTLEIQRTEQGDSAMYLCASSWGQANTEAFFGQGTRLTVV.

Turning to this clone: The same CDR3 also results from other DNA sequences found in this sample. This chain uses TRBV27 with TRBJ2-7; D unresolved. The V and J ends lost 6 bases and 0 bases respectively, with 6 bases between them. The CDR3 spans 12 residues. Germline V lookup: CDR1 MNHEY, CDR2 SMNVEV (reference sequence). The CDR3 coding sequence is TGTGCCAGCAGGGCGAGCTCCTACGAGCAGTACTTC. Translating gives CASRASSYEQYF.

CDR3 DNA: TGTGCCACCCTCCCGAGAGGGTACCAAGAGACCCAGTACTTC. Translated: CATLPRGYQETQYF. The J gene is TRBJ2-5, the V gene TRBV7-2; tentative D call: TRBD2 (5 bases). The CDR3 consists of 14 residues. The V gene lost 10 bases and the J gene lost 0 bases, with 15 bases spanning the gap. Per the germline V gene, CDR1 is SGHTA and CDR2 is FQGNSA. Drawing the rest from reference TRBV7-2 and TRBJ2-5, the complete variable domain is GAGVSQSPSNKVTEKGKDVELRCDPISGHTALYWYRQSLGQGLEFLIYFQGNSAPDKSGLPSDRFSAERTGGSVSTLTIQRTQQEDSAVYLCATLPRGYQETQYFGPGTRLLVL.

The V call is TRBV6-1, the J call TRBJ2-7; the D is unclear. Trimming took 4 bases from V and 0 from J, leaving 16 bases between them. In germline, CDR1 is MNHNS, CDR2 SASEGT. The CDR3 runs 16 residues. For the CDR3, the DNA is TGTGCCAGCAGTGTTTTCTGGTCGGCAGACTCCTACGAGCAGTACTTC. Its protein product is CASSVFWSADSYEQYF.

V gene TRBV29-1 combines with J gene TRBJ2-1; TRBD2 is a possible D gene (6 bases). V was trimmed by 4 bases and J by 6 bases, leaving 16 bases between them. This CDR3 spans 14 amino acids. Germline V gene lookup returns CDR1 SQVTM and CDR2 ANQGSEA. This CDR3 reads CSVARDSEFNEQFF. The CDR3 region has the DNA TGCAGCGTTGCACGGGACTCTGAGTTCAATGAGCAGTTCTTC.

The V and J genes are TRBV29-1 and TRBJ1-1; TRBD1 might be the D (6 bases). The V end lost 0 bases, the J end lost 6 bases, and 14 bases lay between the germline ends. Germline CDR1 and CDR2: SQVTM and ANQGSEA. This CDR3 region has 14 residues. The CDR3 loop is CSVEDRGQESEAFF. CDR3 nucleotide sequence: TGCAGCGTTGAAGATCGGGGGCAAGAATCTGAAGCTTTCTTT.

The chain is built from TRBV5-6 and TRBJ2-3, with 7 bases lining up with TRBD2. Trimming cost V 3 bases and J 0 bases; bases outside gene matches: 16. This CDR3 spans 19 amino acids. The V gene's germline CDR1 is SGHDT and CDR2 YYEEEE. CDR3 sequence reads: CASSSSSAGVFPSTDTQYF. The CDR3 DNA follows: TGTGCCAGCAGCTCCAGCTCGGCGGGAGTCTTTCCGAGCACAGATACGCAGTATTTT.

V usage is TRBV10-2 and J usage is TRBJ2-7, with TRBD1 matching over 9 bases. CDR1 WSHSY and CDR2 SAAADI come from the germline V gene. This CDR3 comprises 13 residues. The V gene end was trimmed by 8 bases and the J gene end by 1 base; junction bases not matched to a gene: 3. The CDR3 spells CASWGQGSYEQYF. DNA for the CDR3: TGCGCCAGCTGGGGACAGGGATCCTACGAGCAGTACTTC.

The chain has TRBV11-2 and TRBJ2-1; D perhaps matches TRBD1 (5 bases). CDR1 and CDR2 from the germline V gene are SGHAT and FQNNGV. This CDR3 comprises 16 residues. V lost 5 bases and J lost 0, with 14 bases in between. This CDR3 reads CASSPQGGLSYNEQFF. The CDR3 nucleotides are TGTGCCAGCAGCCCGCAGGGTGGCCTCTCCTACAATGAGCAGTTCTTC.

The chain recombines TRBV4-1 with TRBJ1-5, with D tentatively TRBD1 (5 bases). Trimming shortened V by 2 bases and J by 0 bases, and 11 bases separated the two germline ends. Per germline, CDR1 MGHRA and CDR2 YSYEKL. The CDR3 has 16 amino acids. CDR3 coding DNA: TGCGCCAGCAGCCAACGACAGACGTATAGCAATCAGCCCCAGCATTTT. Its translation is CASSQRQTYSNQPQHF.

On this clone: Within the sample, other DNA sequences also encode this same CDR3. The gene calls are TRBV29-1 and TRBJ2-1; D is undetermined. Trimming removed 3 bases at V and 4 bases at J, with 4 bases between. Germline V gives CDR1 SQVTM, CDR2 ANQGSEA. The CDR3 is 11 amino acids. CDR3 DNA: TGCAGCGTTGATTCTTACAATGAGCAGTTCTTC. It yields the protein CSVDSYNEQFF.

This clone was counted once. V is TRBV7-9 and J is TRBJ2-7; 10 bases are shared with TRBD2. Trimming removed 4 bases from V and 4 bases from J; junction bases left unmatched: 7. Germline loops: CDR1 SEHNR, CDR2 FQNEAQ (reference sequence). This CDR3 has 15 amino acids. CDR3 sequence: CASSSEAGGVYEQYF. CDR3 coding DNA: TGTGCCAGCAGCTCCGAAGCGGGAGGGGTTTACGAGCAGTACTTC.

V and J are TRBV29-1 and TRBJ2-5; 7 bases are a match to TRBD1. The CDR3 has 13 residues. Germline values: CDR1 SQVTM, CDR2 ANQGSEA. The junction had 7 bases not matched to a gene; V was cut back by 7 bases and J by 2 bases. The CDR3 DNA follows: TGCAGCGCCGAACAGGGGTTTCAAGAGACCCAGTACTTC. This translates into CSAEQGFQETQYF. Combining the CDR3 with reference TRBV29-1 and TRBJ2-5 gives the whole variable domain SAVISQKPSRDICQRGTSLTIQCQVDSQVTMMFWYRQQPGQSLTLIATANQGSEATYESGFVIDKFPISRPNLTFSTLTVSNMSPEDSSIYLCSAEQGFQETQYFGPGTRLLVL.

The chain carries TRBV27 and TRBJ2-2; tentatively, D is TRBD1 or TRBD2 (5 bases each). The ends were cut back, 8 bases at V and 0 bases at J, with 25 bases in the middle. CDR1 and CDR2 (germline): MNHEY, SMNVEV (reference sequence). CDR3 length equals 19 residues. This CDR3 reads CASQPVLRDGRANTGELFF. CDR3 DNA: TGTGCCAGCCAACCGGTTCTCAGGGACGGGCGCGCGAACACCGGGGAGCTGTTTTTT.

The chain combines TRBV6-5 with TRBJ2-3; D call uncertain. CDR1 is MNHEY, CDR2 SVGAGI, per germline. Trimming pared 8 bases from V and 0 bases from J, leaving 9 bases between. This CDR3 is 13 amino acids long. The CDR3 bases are TGTGCCAGCGGGGAAAGGAGCACAGATACGCAGTATTTT. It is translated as CASGERSTDTQYF.

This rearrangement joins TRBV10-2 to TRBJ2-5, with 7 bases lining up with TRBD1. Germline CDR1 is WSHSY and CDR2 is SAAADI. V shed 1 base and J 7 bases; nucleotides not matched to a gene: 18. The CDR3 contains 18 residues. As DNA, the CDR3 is TGCGCCAGCAGTGAGTGGCTCGACAGGGAAGGGTCGGATCGGACCCAGTACTTC. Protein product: CASSEWLDREGSDRTQYF.